This entry is about one T cell receptor beta chain. What it binds is not known. This sample is drawn from a study of graft-versus-host responses after intestinal transplantation. Looking at the study overall: Recipients got multivisceral, liver-intestinal, or isolated intestinal transplants. All recipients got anti-thymocyte globulin induction, then tacrolimus and steroids for approximately 3 years.

The protocol was immunoSEQ multiplex PCR, while the TCRdb copy is restricted to in-frame clones and leaves out a portion. This repertoire shows tens of thousands of clones, about nine tenths found once; its top ten account for approximately 0.1%. The CDR3 contains 16 residues. Between the trimmed V and J ends, which lost 0 bases and 5 bases, there was a span of 11 bases. The germline V gene encodes CDR1 LGHNA and CDR2 YSLEER. Study conclusions and caveats: Researchers found GvH clones in recipient marrow, and some showed up first in ileum or blood.

This chain joins TRBV4-3 and TRBJ1-6; TRBD1 is a possible D gene (5 bases). Material: unstimulated CD4+ T cells sorted from spleen or lymph node cells, obtained before intestinal transplant. This sequence was found in a human donor who received an intestinal transplant. Here the CDR3 reads CASSQDLRTNNSPLHF. The CDR3, as DNA: TGCGCCAGCAGCCAAGATCTTCGGACAAATAATTCACCCCTCCACTTT.